Presented here are 25 T cell receptor beta chains from one specimen sequenced in a study of CD8 T cells in Susac syndrome. A quantity of about 0.5 to 1 ug RNA underwent reverse transcription using random hexamers. TCRdb re-analysed the immunoSEQ multiplex PCR reads in MiXCR, keeping a single row per CDR3 protein. The repertoire holds fewer than 80,000 distinct CDR3 sequences, around 95% seen once, with 0.55% to 0.7% in the top ten. The sequenced material came from CD8+ T cells from PBMCs. These receptor sequences come from a human donor with multiple sclerosis.

The chain joins TRBV14 to TRBJ1-2; maybe TRBD1 (6 bases). Germline V gene sequence: CDR1 SGHDN, CDR2 FVKESK. Trimming cost V 1 base and J 1 base, with 13 bases left between them. The CDR3 loop spans 16 amino acids. The CDR3 nucleotides are TGTGCCAGCAGCCAAGTGGCGACAGGAATTAACTATGGCTACACCTTC. Residues: CASSQVATGINYGYTF.

The chain uses TRBV12-3 or TRBV12-4 and TRBJ2-5, with TRBD1 matching over 9 bases. The J segment lost 5 bases and the V segment lost 3 bases, leaving 10 bases of the junction unmatched. The CDR3 covers 16 residues. DNA of the CDR3: TGTGCCAGCAGTTTTATCGGGACAGGGATGTTGGAGACCCAGTACTTC. It yields the protein CASSFIGTGMLETQYF.

The V call is TRBV28, the J call TRBJ2-7, with 8 bases that match TRBD1. V shed 8 bases and J 2 bases; nucleotides not matched to a gene: 2. Germline CDR1 is MDHEN and CDR2 is SYDVKM. The CDR3 length is 12 residues. The CDR3 loop reads CASGTGAYEQYF. CDR3 nucleotides: TGTGCCAGCGGGACAGGTGCCTACGAGCAGTACTTC. Together with reference TRBV28 and TRBJ2-7, the CDR3 gives the full variable domain: DVKVTQSSRYLVKRTGEKVFLECVQDMDHENMFWYRQDPGLGLRLIYFSYDVKMKEKGDIPEGYSVSREKKERFSLILESASTNQTSMYLCASGTGAYEQYFGPGTRLTVT.

The V call is TRBV4-1, the J call TRBJ2-5; 7 bases agree with TRBD1. The V segment lost 3 bases and the J segment 3 bases; nucleotides outside the gene matches: 7. Germline V lookup: CDR1 MGHRA, CDR2 YSYEKL. This CDR3 has 15 residues. For the CDR3, the DNA is TGCGCCAGCAGCCAGCTGACAGGGCCGGAAGAGACCCAGTACTTC. Translation gives CASSQLTGPEETQYF.

This rearrangement joins TRBV19 to TRBJ2-7; TRBD1 or TRBD2 may be the D gene (5 bases each). The germline V gene has CDR1 LNHDA and CDR2 SQIVND (reference sequence). This CDR3 comprises 13 residues. V lost 6 bases to trimming and J lost 7 bases, with 16 bases between them. This CDR3 reads CASSPSGPWEQYF. CDR3 DNA: TGTGCCAGTAGCCCGTCGGGACCGTGGGAGCAGTACTTC. Drawing the rest from reference TRBV19 and TRBJ2-7, the complete variable domain is DGGITQSPKYLFRKEGQNVTLSCEQNLNHDAMYWYRQDPGQGLRLIYYSQIVNDFQKGDIAEGYSVSREKKESFPLTVTSAQKNPTAFYLCASSPSGPWEQYFGPGTRLTVT.

J is TRBJ2-5 and V is TRBV12-3 or TRBV12-4, with 11 bases lining up with TRBD2. After removal of 8 bases from V and 2 bases from J, the junction contained 7 bases not matched to a gene. This CDR3 spans 15 amino acids. CDR3 protein: CASGPGTSGQETQYF. The CDR3 DNA reads as TGTGCCAGCGGGCCCGGGACTAGCGGACAAGAGACCCAGTACTTC.

This sequence joins TRBV5-1 and TRBJ2-1, with no clear D. CDR3 length: 12 amino acids. V lost 4 bases to trimming and J lost 8 bases, with 10 bases between them. Germline CDR1 and CDR2: SGHRS and YFSETQ. CDR3 sequence reads: CASSILSDEQFF. The CDR3 DNA sequence: TGCGCCAGCAGCATTTTGTCGGATGAGCAGTTCTTC.

CDR3 coding DNA: TGTGCCAGCAGCCCGGTGCCGGGTAACTATGGCTACACCTTC. Translated, it gives CASSPVPGNYGYTF. The chain joins TRBV7-2 to TRBJ1-2; D is unresolved. V shed 5 bases and J shed 1 base, with 11 bases lying between them. In germline, CDR1 is SGHTA, CDR2 FQGNSA. The CDR3 consists of 14 residues.

The CDR3 DNA sequence: TGCAGCGCAGGGGAGTACAATCAGCCCCAGCATTTT. Amino acid sequence: CSAGEYNQPQHF. The chain links TRBV20-1 to TRBJ1-5; tentatively, D is TRBD1 (6 bases). CDR1 and CDR2 (germline): DFQATT, SNEGSKA (reference sequence). CDR3 size: 12 residues.

The chain is built from TRBV12-3 or TRBV12-4 and TRBJ1-2; 9 bases align to TRBD1. The CDR3 is made up of 14 amino acids. Trimming removed 3 bases from V and 12 bases from J; junction bases left unmatched: 11. The CDR3 coding sequence is TGTGCCAGCAGTTTGGGACAGGGCAGAGTTGGGCACACCTTC. Encoded protein: CASSLGQGRVGHTF.

V is TRBV5-6 and J is TRBJ2-7; TRBD1 matches at 7 bases. Germline CDR1 SGHDT, CDR2 YYEEEE. The CDR3 runs 14 residues. Germline trimming cut 3 bases from V and 0 bases from J; bases unmatched to any gene: 3. Here the CDR3 DNA reads TGTGCCAGCAGCTGGGACAGAAGCTCCTACGAGCAGTACTTC. Amino acids: CASSWDRSSYEQYF. Combining the CDR3 with reference TRBV5-6 and TRBJ2-7 gives the whole variable domain DAGVTQSPTHLIKTRGQQVTLRCSPKSGHDTVSWYQQALGQGPQFIFQYYEEEERQRGNFPDRFSGHQFPNYSSELNVNALLLGDSALYLCASSWDRSSYEQYFGPGTRLTVT.

The chain has TRBV3-1 and TRBJ2-1; D is ambiguous. Trimming took off 5 bases at V and 3 bases at J, with 5 bases between the two ends. Germline CDR1 reads LGHDT; CDR2 reads YNNKEL (reference sequence). The CDR3 covers 12 residues. DNA for the CDR3: TGTGCCAGCAGCTTGGGCTACAATGAGCAGTTCTTC. This codes for CASSLGYNEQFF.

The rearrangement links TRBV11-3 to TRBJ2-7; weak D call: TRBD1 (5 bases). Germline CDR1 is SGHNT and CDR2 is YENEEA. CDR3 length: 14 residues. Trimming left V 5 bases short and J 6 bases short, with 17 bases between. The CDR3 coding sequence is TGTGCCAGCAGCCTTAAAGGGGATGTCTCCGAGCAGTACTTC. This codes for CASSLKGDVSEQYF.

The V and J genes are TRBV7-9 and TRBJ2-3; D not resolved. The CDR3 spans 12 residues. V was shortened by 5 bases and J by 5 bases, with 8 bases between the two germline ends. CDR1 is SEHNR and CDR2 is FQNEAQ in the germline V gene (reference sequence). The CDR3 reads CASSGSRDTQYF. Here the CDR3 DNA reads TGTGCCAGCAGCGGGTCTAGAGATACGCAGTATTTT.

The chain links TRBV9 to TRBJ2-7; 10 bases line up with TRBD2. V lost 3 bases, J lost 7 bases, and 4 bases stayed unmatched. The CDR3 spans 13 residues. CDR1 is SGDLS and CDR2 is YYNGEE in the germline V gene. The CDR3 DNA is TGTGCCAGCAGCGCTAGCGGGGGCCCAGAGCAGTACTTC. Translated: CASSASGGPEQYF. Full variable domain (outside the CDR3, taken from reference TRBV9 and TRBJ2-7): DSGVTQTPKHLITATGQRVTLRCSPRSGDLSVYWYQQSLDQGLQFLIQYYNGEERAKGNILERFSAQQFPDLHSELNLSSLELGDSALYFCASSASGGPEQYFGPGTRLTVT.

CDR3 loop: CASSFQGELFF. In nucleotides, the CDR3 is TGTGCCAGCAGCTTTCAAGGGGAGCTGTTTTTT. The J gene is TRBJ2-2, the V gene TRBV5-6; D uncertain. Germline-derived CDR1 and CDR2 are SGHDT and YYEEEE. The germline V and J ends were trimmed by 2 bases and 8 bases, with 4 bases remaining between them. The CDR3 is 11 residues long. The full variable domain, in which reference TRBV5-6 and TRBJ2-2 provide the parts outside the CDR3, is DAGVTQSPTHLIKTRGQQVTLRCSPKSGHDTVSWYQQALGQGPQFIFQYYEEEERQRGNFPDRFSGHQFPNYSSELNVNALLLGDSALYLCASSFQGELFFGEGSRLTVL.

The rearrangement joins TRBV20-1 to TRBJ2-1, with 10 positions matching TRBD1. CDR1 and CDR2 (germline): DFQATT, SNEGSKA (reference sequence). V lost 2 bases, J lost 3 bases, and 4 bases stayed unmatched. This CDR3 spans 15 amino acids. The CDR3 reads CSARPGQGHYNEQFF. The CDR3, as DNA: TGCAGTGCTAGACCGGGACAGGGGCACTACAATGAGCAGTTCTTC.

The CDR3 protein is CASSLRDRETGCTDTQYF. CDR3 nucleotides: TGTGCCAGCAGTTTACGGGACAGGGAGACAGGGTGCACAGATACGCAGTATTTT. The V call is TRBV28, the J call TRBJ2-3; 9 bases agree with TRBD1. Germline V gene sequence: CDR1 MDHEN, CDR2 SYDVKM. The CDR3 has 18 residues. Losses at the gene ends were 2 bases for V and 1 base for J; bases not matched to a gene: 10.

This clonotype was detected only once. The V and J genes are TRBV20-1 and TRBJ2-1, with D possibly TRBD2 on 6 matching bases. Germline V gives CDR1 DFQATT, CDR2 SNEGSKA (reference sequence). V lost 0 bases to trimming and J lost 7 bases, with 7 bases between them. The CDR3 covers 12 residues. CDR3 nucleotides: TGCAGTGCTAGAGATCGGGGGAATGAGCAGTTCTTC. It translates to CSARDRGNEQFF.

The chain uses TRBV4-3 and TRBJ2-2; possibly TRBD1 or TRBD2 for D (6 bases each). The CDR3 loop spans 16 amino acids. Germline lookup yields CDR1 LGHNA and CDR2 YSLEER. V shed 4 bases and J shed 1 base, with 13 bases lying between them. This chain's CDR3 is CASSPPEGGNTGELFF. The CDR3 coding sequence is TGCGCCAGCAGCCCCCCTGAGGGGGGGAACACCGGGGAGCTGTTTTTT.

The chain employs TRBV6-2 or TRBV6-3 and TRBJ1-5; the D is unclear. The CDR3 has 13 amino acids. V lost 3 bases and J lost 4, with 7 bases in between. Per the germline V gene, CDR1 is MNHEY and CDR2 is SVGEGT. CDR3 protein: CASSYNSNQPQHF. The CDR3 nucleotides are TGTGCCAGCAGTTATAACTCGAATCAGCCCCAGCATTTT.

This clonotype has a single count. The chain employs TRBV5-6 and TRBJ2-5; D is possibly TRBD2 (6 bases). The germline V and J ends were trimmed by 4 bases and 2 bases, with 12 bases remaining between them. The germline gives CDR1 SGHDT, CDR2 YYEEEE. The CDR3 contains 14 residues. CDR3 sequence: CASSPGGVQETQYF. The CDR3 DNA follows: TGTGCCAGCAGCCCCGGAGGGGTTCAAGAGACCCAGTACTTC.

This clonotype was seen a single time. The V and J genes are TRBV15 and TRBJ2-5, with D perhaps TRBD1 or TRBD2 (5 bases each). Germline CDR1 is LNHNV and CDR2 is YYDKDF (reference sequence). The CDR3 totals 16 residues. The V end was cut by 5 bases, the J end by 4 bases, with 20 bases between. The CDR3, as DNA: TGTGCCACCAGCGTTAACTTGGGGGAATTGGGAGAGACCCAGTACTTC. Translation: CATSVNLGELGETQYF.

The chain recombines TRBV24-1 with TRBJ2-1; 13 nucleotides line up with TRBD2. This CDR3 region has 16 residues. The V segment lost 7 bases and the J segment 4 bases; nucleotides outside the gene matches: 6. Germline V gene sequence: CDR1 KGHDR, CDR2 SFDVKD. The CDR3 DNA reads TGTGCCACCAGGGGCGGGACTAGCGGGACTTACAATGAGCAGTTCTTC. It encodes CATRGGTSGTYNEQFF.

The chain uses TRBV9 and TRBJ2-1; D unclear. CDR1 is SGDLS, CDR2 YYNGEE, per germline. The CDR3 is made up of 11 amino acids. V was trimmed by 6 bases and J by 9 bases, leaving 10 bases between them. The CDR3 protein is CASTTLGEQFF. The CDR3 DNA reads TGTGCCAGCACCACGTTGGGTGAGCAGTTCTTC.